This T cell receptor (beta chain) stems from a study of long-term antiretroviral therapy in people with HIV. Study background: Some samples came about a decade before the 2015 immediate-ART recommendation, and these were the earliest. General study results and limits: Post-treatment diversity went higher with ART but stayed below transplant donor controls. Clonal populations expanded prior to ART predominated within the repertoire at all time points.

Comments on this clone: Antigen: not known.

Everyone in the study who had HIV was treated in the United States. V trimming: 6 bases; J trimming: 6 bases; junction bases outside the gene matches: 10. Germline CDR1 reads LNHDA; CDR2 reads SQIVND (reference sequence). CDR3 length: 16 residues. Investigators performed immunoSEQ version v3.0 at survey level. Profiling relied on immunoSEQ multiplex PCR, and the TCRdb table lists in-frame clones only, not all of them. The sample contains about 14,000 clones, roughly 82% of which appear only once. The specimen comprised unsorted PBMCs, sampled 0.4 years after starting antiretroviral therapy. This clonotype originated in a young man with HIV. The chain uses TRBV19 and TRBJ2-2, with 10 bases matching TRBD2. In DNA form, the CDR3 reads TGTGCCAGTAGGTCCCAAAGCGGGGGGGCTGCCGGGGAGCTGTTTTTT. Translation: CASRSQSGGAAGELFF.